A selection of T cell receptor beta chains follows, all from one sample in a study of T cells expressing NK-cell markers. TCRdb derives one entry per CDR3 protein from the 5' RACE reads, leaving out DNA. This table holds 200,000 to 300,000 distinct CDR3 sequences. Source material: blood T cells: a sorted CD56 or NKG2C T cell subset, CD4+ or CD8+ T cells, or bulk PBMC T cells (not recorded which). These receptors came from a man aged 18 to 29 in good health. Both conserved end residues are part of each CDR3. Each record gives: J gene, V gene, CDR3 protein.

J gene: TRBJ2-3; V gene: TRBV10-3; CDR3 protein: CAIRQISGMSTDTQYF
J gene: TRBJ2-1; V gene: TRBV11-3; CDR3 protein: CASGTSDREQFF
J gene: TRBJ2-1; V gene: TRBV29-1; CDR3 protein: CSVGRDNEQFF
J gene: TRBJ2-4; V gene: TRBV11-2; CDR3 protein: CASSSEGSAGTGKNIQYF
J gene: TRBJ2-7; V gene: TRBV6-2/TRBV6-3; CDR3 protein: CASSYEWLAGTYEQYF
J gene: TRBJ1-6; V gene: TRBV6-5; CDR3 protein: CASSYSNPGSSYNSPLHF
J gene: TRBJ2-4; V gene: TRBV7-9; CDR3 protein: CASSYDSYWNIQYF
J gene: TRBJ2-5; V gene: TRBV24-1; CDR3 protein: CATSDPTGGRETQYF
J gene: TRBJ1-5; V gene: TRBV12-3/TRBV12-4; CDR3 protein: CASTGTGPNQPQHF
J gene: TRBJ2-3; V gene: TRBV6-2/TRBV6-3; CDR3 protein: CASINRRPTDTQYF
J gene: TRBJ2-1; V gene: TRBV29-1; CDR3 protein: CSALGLAVKNEQFF
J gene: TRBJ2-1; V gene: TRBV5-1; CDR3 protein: CASSLAMVNEQFF
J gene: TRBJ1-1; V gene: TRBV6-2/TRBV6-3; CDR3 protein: CASSLTWGTEAFF
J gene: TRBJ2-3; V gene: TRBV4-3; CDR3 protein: CASSQVGDTQYF
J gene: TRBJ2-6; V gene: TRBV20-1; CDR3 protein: CSASEGFMANVLTF
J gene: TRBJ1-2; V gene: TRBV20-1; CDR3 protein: CSASPGQGRVGYTF
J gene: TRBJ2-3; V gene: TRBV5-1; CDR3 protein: CASKLGRMSTDTQYF
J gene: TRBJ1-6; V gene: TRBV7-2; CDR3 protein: CASRQRSSYNSPLHF
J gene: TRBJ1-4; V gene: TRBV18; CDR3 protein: CASSPLRGPGNEKLFF
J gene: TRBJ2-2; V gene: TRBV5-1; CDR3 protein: CASSLGTSGINTGELFF
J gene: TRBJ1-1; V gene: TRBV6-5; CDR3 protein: CASSSPSGGTEAFF
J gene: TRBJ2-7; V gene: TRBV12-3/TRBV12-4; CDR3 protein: CASSKVGYEQYF
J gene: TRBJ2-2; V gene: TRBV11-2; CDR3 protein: CASSLVAGASRTGELFF
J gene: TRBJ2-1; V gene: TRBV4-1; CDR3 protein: CASSQVGLQTGTDEQFF
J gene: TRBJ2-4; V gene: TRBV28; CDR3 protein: CASSFQNPILAGGSIGYF
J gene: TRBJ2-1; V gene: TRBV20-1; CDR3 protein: CSAGKEFGGEQFF
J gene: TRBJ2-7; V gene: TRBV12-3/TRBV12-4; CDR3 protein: CASSSKHEQYF
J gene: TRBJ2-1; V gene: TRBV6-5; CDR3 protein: CASSYDSGSSYNEQFF
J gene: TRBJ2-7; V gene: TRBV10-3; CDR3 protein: CAISETGPSKEQYF
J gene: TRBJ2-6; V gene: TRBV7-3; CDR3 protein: CASRKDSGANVLTF
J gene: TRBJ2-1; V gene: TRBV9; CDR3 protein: CASTRSGTGDEQFF
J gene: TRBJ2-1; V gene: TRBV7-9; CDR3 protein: CASSHRPRGQREGFEQFF
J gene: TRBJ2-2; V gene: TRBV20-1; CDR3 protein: CSARITGGTQNTGELFF
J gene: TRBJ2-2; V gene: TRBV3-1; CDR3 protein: CASSQEISGRVNTGELFF
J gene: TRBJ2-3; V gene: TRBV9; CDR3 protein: CASSSRTLTDTQYF
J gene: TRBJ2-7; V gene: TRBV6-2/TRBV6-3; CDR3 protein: CASSKPTGSYEQYF
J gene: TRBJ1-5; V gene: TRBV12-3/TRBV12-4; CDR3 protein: CASSPGQRSQPQHF
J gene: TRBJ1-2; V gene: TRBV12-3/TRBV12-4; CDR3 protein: CASSPGTGGPYGYTF
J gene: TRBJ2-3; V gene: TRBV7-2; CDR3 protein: CASSPTVGDTQYF
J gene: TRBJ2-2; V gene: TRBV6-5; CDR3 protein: CASSFPPDPGELFF
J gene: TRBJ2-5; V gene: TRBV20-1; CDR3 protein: CSATDFGAVQETQYF
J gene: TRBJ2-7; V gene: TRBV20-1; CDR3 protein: CSAPDQERGYEQYF
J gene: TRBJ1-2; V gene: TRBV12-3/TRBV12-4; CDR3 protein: CASSLRTGRGYTF
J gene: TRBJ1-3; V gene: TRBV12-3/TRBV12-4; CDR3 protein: CASSASSGNTIYF
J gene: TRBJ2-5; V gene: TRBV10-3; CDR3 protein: CATEGGTGETQYF
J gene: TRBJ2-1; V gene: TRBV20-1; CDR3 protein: CSGLRGQPSYNEQFF
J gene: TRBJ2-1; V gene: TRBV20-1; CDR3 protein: CSAILPSGRGEQFF
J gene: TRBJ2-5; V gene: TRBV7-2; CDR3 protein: CASSLGRAGGDQETQYF
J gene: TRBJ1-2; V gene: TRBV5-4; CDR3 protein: CASSLVGRSYGYTF
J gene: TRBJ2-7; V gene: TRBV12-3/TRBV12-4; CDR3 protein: CASSQGQGLEQYF
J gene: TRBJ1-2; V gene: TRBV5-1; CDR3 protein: CASSLDQRAADGYTF
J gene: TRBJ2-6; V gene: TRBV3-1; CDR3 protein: CASSQQGAAGANVLTF